This T cell receptor beta chain originates from a study of T-cell memory formation after mild COVID-19 (dated by TCRdb to about 2021). With regard to the full study: TCR sequence clusters from the two donors were found to be largely donor specific. Longitudinal TCRalpha and TCRbeta repertoire sequencing tracked T-cell clones expanding and contracting after mild COVID-19 in a couple of donors. The cohort comprised two young, previously healthy adult volunteers, one female and one male.

TCRdb shows the sequencer as Illumina NovaSeq 6000. TCRalpha and TCRbeta cDNA libraries were constructed by 5'RACE with constant-segment primers, with sample barcodes and unique molecular identifiers being introduced. Trizol reagent was used to extract RNA from every sample. The libraries were amplified in two PCR steps, and the second step added a second sample barcode and Illumina TruSeq adapters. Sequencing of libraries was performed on an Illumina NovaSeq with 2 x 150 bp paired-end reads. Processing in the source paper ran as follows. Demultiplexing of reads and collapsing into UMI-guided consensus sequences were performed with migec v1.2.7. Using mixcr v2.1.11, UMI consensuses were aligned to TRA and TRB V and J templates and then assembled into clonotypes. Clonotypes were classified as expanded or contracted when called significant by both edgeR and NoisET, with noise models trained on biological replicates. For edgeR calls, a false discovery rate-adjusted p below 0.01 and a log2 fold-change threshold of 1 were applied. As an exploratory analysis of dynamics, max-normalized trajectories of the 1000 most abundant clonotypes were examined with PCA combined with hierarchical clustering. The CD4 or CD8 phenotype of responding clones was assigned using the separately sequenced CD4+ and CD8+ repertoires. Using fastp trimming at Q25 and MiXCR clonotype assembly, TCRdb reanalyzed the public sequencing data and kept in-frame beta chains. Records with the same CDR3 protein are collapsed into one entry carrying the most frequent genes and DNA. The V and J calls shown here were made by TCRdb, not taken from the authors' results. Within this sample are around 400,000 distinct CDR3 sequences, with 20% to 25% of them counted one time only. 8.8% of the sample is held by the ten biggest clonotypes.

This clonotype has more than one count but fewer than ten. Its target antigen remains unknown. No per-base quality is available; no much larger clone lies one base away. Ficoll-Paque density gradient centrifugation was the method used to isolate PBMCs. Taken from cysteine to phenylalanine, the CDR3 has 13 residues. Kept here is only the CDR3 DNA, which spans 39 bases and is read in frame from base 1. CDR1 and CDR2 (SGHRS, YFSETQ) derive from the germline V gene. V is cut by 5 bases and J by 1 base, and the space between the germline ends is 8 bases. The investigation overall reported the following: Some responding clones were detected in pre-infection memory, which suggested that pre-existing cross-reactive memory T cells had joined the SARS-CoV-2 response. From day 15 to 85, contracting clones showed balanced CD4/CD8 phenotypes, whereas a second wave of clones that expanded from day 15 to 37 leaned towards CD4+. Only a couple of mild cases were covered in the study, and larger cohorts including severe cases with pre-infection samples were considered necessary. Whether the second-wave clones peaking on day 37 were SARS-CoV-2 specific was not confirmed. Contracting CD4+ clones were found mainly in CM and EM memory subsets, while CD8+ clones were enriched in EMRA.

The receptor comes from an adult woman who had mild COVID-19 (a few samples of this study predate the infection). The sample titles of this study are shuffled in the database, so cell type and time point are left out; the donor was told from shared clones. The sequence is built from TRBV5-1 and TRBJ2-3; no confident D gene assignment can be made. Specimen: PBMCs or a T cell subset sorted from them (not recorded which). Here the CDR3 is given as CASSVVRTDTQYF. The bases are TGCGCCAGCAGTGTAGTCCGCACAGATACGCAGTATTTT.